This T cell receptor beta chain was captured by sequencing in a study of human T cells and chemical hapten exposure. Background on the study: Patch testing was performed with 0.01% DPC on the upper back, with reading at 6 days. Whole-study results and caveats: While controls formed fewer of them, expanded TCRs formed significantly more large CDR3 similarity clusters. Following DPC sensitization, TCRs present above 1 in 1000 frequency showed no change.

Trimming left V 1 base short and J 7 bases short, with 17 bases between. CDR1 is LGHNA and CDR2 is YSLEER in the germline V gene. This CDR3 has 16 amino acids. Time point noted: patch test 1, 2 weeks after DPC sensitization. Treatment described: therapeutic diphenylcyclopropenone sensitization with weekly scalp DPC. Donors, patients with alopecia ranging from 18 to 70 years old and judged suitable for DPC, provided samples. This clonotype was picked up a small number of times. Antigen specificity is unknown. Each CDR3 protein gets one entry after TCRdb re-called the RACE reads with MiXCR. The sample lists 75,000 to 100,000 distinct CDR3 sequences, 9.5% to 15% occurring once.

V usage is TRBV4-3 and J usage is TRBJ2-1; D possibly corresponds to TRBD1 (5 bases). The sample in question was whole blood, obtained in connection with sensitization to the hapten diphenylcyclopropenone (DPC). The clonotype was recovered from a woman between 40 and 55 years old with alopecia areata. Some clones in this sample may be carry-over from other donors' samples. The DNA of the CDR3 is TGCGCCAGCAGCCAAGTGCAGGGAATCGGCACAAATGAGCAGTTCTTC. Translating it yields CASSQVQGIGTNEQFF.